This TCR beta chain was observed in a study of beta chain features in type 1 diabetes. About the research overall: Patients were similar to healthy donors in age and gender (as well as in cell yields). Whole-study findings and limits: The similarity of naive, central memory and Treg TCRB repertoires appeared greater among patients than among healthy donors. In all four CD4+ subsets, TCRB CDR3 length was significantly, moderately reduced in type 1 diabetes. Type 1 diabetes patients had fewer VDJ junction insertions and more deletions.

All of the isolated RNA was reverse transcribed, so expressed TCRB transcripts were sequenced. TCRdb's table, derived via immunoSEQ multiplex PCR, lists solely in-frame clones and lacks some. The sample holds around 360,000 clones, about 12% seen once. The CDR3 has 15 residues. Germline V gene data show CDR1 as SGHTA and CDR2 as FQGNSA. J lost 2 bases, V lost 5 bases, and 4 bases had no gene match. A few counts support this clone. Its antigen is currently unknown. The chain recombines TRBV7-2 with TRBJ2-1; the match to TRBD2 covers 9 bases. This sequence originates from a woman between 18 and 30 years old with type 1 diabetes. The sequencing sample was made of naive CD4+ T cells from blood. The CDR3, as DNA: TGTGCCAGCAGCGCGGCGGGAGGGACCTACAATGAGCAGTTCTTC. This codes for CASSAAGGTYNEQFF.